Listed here are 18 T cell receptor beta chains from one sample, sequenced in a study of T cell repertoires in cytomegalovirus infection. TCRdb ran MiXCR on the reads and lists one entry per CDR3 protein. The sample consists of 150,000 to 200,000 distinct CDR3 sequences, roughly 27% of them appearing once. Sequences were obtained from PBMCs. The receptors shown here come from a human donor in good health (CMV status not recorded). Some clones in this sample may be carry-over from other donors' samples.

This clonotype has just a few counts. The CDR3 spells CSALRDSSSSGNTIYF. The CDR3 nucleotides are TGCAGTGCACTCCGGGACAGCAGCTCCTCTGGAAACACCATATATTTT. V is TRBV20-1 and J is TRBJ1-3, with 7 positions matching TRBD1. Germline CDR1 reads DFQATT; CDR2 reads SNEGSKA (reference sequence). V shed 6 bases and J 0 bases; nucleotides not matched to a gene: 11. The CDR3 contains 16 residues.

This clonotype was seen more than once but under ten times. V usage is TRBV7-8 and J usage is TRBJ1-1; D not certain. V was cut by 5 bases and J by 5 bases, with 6 bases left in between. Germline V lookup: CDR1 SGHVS, CDR2 FQNEAQ. The CDR3 is 11 residues long. In nucleotides, the CDR3 is TGTGCCAGCAGCCTTACTACTGAAGCTTTCTTT. Amino acids: CASSLTTEAFF.

This clonotype was seen many times. The chain uses TRBV7-2 and TRBJ2-5; 10 nucleotides match TRBD2. Germline loops: CDR1 SGHTA, CDR2 FQGNSA. V was clipped by 4 bases and J by 2 bases; unmatched bases: 4. The CDR3 consists of 15 residues. CDR3 DNA: TGTGCCAGCAGCTGGGGACTAGCGCTTCAAGAGACCCAGTACTTC. Protein sequence: CASSWGLALQETQYF.

V is TRBV7-8 and J is TRBJ2-1, with TRBD1 identical over 10 bases. The CDR3 is 15 amino acids. Germline lookup yields CDR1 SGHVS and CDR2 FQNEAQ. The J segment lost 6 bases and the V segment lost 5 bases, leaving 7 bases of the junction unmatched. The CDR3 nucleotides are TGTGCCAGCAGCCCGGGACAGGGGATGGGCAATGAGCAGTTCTTC. It encodes CASSPGQGMGNEQFF.

V usage is TRBV6-6 and J usage is TRBJ1-5; D unresolved. The ends were cut back, 0 bases at V and 1 base at J, with 4 bases in the middle. This CDR3 has 14 amino acids. The germline CDR1 and CDR2 sequences are MNHNY and SVGAGI (reference sequence). In DNA form, the CDR3 reads TGTGCCAGCAGTTACTCGGAAAGCAATCAGCCCCAGCATTTT. Amino acid sequence: CASSYSESNQPQHF.

The rearrangement links TRBV12-3 or TRBV12-4 to TRBJ2-3; 7 bases are shared with TRBD2. V gave up 6 bases and J gave up 2 bases; unmatched junction bases: 11. The CDR3 totals 16 residues. This chain's CDR3 is CASSRRGGQVTDTQYF. CDR3 DNA sequence: TGTGCCAGCAGCCGACGCGGGGGTCAAGTCACAGATACGCAGTATTTT.

V is TRBV15 and J is TRBJ1-1; perhaps TRBD1 as D (6 bases). CDR3 length: 18 residues. The V gene's germline CDR1 is LNHNV and CDR2 YYDKDF (reference sequence). V was trimmed by 3 bases and J by 0 bases, leaving 20 bases between them. DNA of the CDR3: TGTGCCACCAGCAGGGAGTATGGGCAGGGGCTACTGAACACTGAAGCTTTCTTT. The encoded protein is CATSREYGQGLLNTEAFF.

Points on this clonotype: A read error may explain this, as a much larger clone is one base away. The chain uses TRBV7-8 and TRBJ2-3; 11 nucleotides agree with TRBD2. CDR3 length equals 17 residues. Germline loops: CDR1 SGHVS, CDR2 FQNEAQ. This CDR3 is CASSRGLAGSSTDTQCF. As DNA, the CDR3 is TGTGCCAGCAGCCGAGGACTAGCGGGCTCTAGCACAGATACGCAGTGTTTT.

This clonotype appeared many times. This chain connects TRBV2 to TRBJ2-3, with D unresolved. Germline lookup yields CDR1 SNHLY and CDR2 FYNNEI. The V gene lost 5 bases and the J gene lost 5 bases, with 5 bases spanning the gap. The CDR3 consists of 11 residues. The CDR3 DNA is TGTGCCAGCAGTTTCGGAGATACGCAGTATTTT. The encoded protein is CASSFGDTQYF.

V and J are TRBV7-3 and TRBJ2-1; the D call may be TRBD1 or TRBD2 (6 bases each). The germline CDR1 and CDR2 sequences are SGHTA and FQGTGA. V lost 5 bases and J 5 bases, leaving 19 bases between the germline ends. The CDR3 totals 16 residues. CDR3 DNA: TGTGCCAGCAGCAGGACCGGGGGCGCCTTTAACAATGAGCAGTTCTTC. Protein: CASSRTGGAFNNEQFF.

This clonotype was detected only a few times. The chain uses TRBV5-5 and TRBJ2-2; no firm D call. Germline V gene lookup returns CDR1 SGHKS and CDR2 YYEKEE (reference sequence). The V end lost 4 bases, the J end lost 2 bases, and 15 bases lay between the germline ends. This CDR3 comprises 16 residues. As DNA, the CDR3 is TGTGCCAGCAGCCCCAGATCCTCAGTAAACACCGGGGAGCTGTTTTTT. It translates to CASSPRSSVNTGELFF.

The chain has TRBV12-3 or TRBV12-4 and TRBJ1-2; D uncertain. The CDR3 sequence is 12 residues long. V lost 8 bases to trimming and J lost 0 bases, with 7 bases between them. For the CDR3, the DNA is TGTGCCAGCTCAACCCCTAACTATGGCTACACCTTC. Protein: CASSTPNYGYTF.

This clonotype has at least ten counts. CDR3 amino acids: CASSLVTGSGNTIYF. The CDR3 DNA sequence: TGTGCCAGCAGCTTAGTGACAGGCTCTGGAAACACCATATATTTT. The genes are TRBV7-9 and TRBJ1-3; TRBD1 is a possible D gene (6 bases). V was pared by 1 base and J by 0 bases, with 7 bases between. The CDR3 has 15 amino acids. CDR1 is SEHNR and CDR2 is FQNEAQ in the germline V gene (reference sequence).

V and J are TRBV9 and TRBJ1-1; D remains unclear. Looked up from germline, CDR1 is SGDLS and CDR2 is YYNGEE. Trimming took off 1 base at V and 1 base at J, with 8 bases between the two ends. The CDR3 extends over 14 amino acids. CDR3 sequence reads: CASSVRVQNTEAFF. In DNA form, the CDR3 reads TGTGCCAGCAGCGTACGGGTACAGAACACTGAAGCTTTCTTT.

The V gene is TRBV11-2, the J gene TRBJ1-1; a weak D match, TRBD1 (5 bases). This CDR3 comprises 15 residues. V lost 6 bases to trimming and J lost 1 base, with 15 bases between them. CDR1 and CDR2 (germline): SGHAT, FQNNGV. The CDR3 spells CASSRTPGQNTEAFF. CDR3 nucleotides: TGTGCCAGCAGTCGTACACCGGGGCAGAACACTGAAGCTTTCTTT.

The rearrangement joins TRBV6-1 to TRBJ1-2; TRBD1 is a possible D gene (6 bases). Germline values: CDR1 MNHNS, CDR2 SASEGT. The CDR3 has 15 amino acids. V shed 0 bases and J shed 3 bases, with 11 bases lying between them. The CDR3: CASSEAGKGDYGYTF. CDR3 nucleotide sequence: TGTGCCAGCAGTGAAGCAGGGAAGGGGGACTATGGCTACACCTTC.

Of note for this clonotype: Possible read error: a much larger clone is one base away. No conserved phenylalanine or tryptophan ends this CDR3, so it is likely a read error. V and J are TRBV7-2 and TRBJ1-1; possibly TRBD1 for D (5 bases). Germline CDR1 is SGHTA and CDR2 is FQGNSA. V lost 5 bases and J 5 bases, leaving 18 bases between the germline ends. The CDR3 runs 15 residues. The CDR3 bases are TGTGCCAGCAGCACTCCTTGGGGGGGAGAGACTGAAGCTTTCTAT. It translates to CASSTPWGGETEAFY.

The V and J genes are TRBV7-6 and TRBJ1-5; no clear D. The germline V gene encodes CDR1 SGHVS and CDR2 FNYEAQ. Trimming left V 5 bases short and J 7 bases short, with 21 bases between. CDR3 length: 16 amino acids. Here the CDR3 DNA reads TGTGCCAGCAGCCCGAGTGGTGGGCCTAGCGGGCAGCCCCAGCATTTT. Protein product: CASSPSGGPSGQPQHF.